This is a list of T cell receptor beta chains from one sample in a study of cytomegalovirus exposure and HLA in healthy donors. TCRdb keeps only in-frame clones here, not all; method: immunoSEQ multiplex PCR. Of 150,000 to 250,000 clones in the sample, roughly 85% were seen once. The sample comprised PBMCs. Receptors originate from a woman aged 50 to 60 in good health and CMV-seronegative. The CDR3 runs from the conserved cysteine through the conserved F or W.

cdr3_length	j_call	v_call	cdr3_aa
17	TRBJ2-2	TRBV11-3	CASSLSWTGSNTGEPFF
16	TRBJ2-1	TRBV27	CASSSTSGISYNEQFF
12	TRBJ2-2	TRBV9	CASSAYTGELFF
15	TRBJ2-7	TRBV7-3	CASSLFGDSSYEQYF
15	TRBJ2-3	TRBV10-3	CAIRGQGGQTDTQYF
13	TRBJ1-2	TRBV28	CASSYLSPEGYTF
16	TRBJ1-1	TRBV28	CASSLETGGMNTEAFF
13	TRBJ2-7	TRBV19	CASTGTMGYEQYF
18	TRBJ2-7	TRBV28	CASSGAGLGTPASYEQYF
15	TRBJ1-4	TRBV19	CASNPRGAANEKLFF
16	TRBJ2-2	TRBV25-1	CASSGLAGDNTGELFF
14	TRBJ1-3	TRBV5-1	CASSLEPTGNTIYF
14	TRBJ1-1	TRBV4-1	CASSPRDGGTEAFF
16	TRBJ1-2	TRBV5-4	CASSPGQGALGYGYTF
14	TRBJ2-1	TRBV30	CAWSVLGREGEQFF
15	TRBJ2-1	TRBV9	CASSVGAGGPNEQFF
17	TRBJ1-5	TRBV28	CASSLYPGQGHRQPQHF
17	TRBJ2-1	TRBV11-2	CASSYRRGREAYNEQFF
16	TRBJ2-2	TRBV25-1	CASSLAGGGRGGELFF
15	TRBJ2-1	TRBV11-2	CASSLGANTYNEQFF
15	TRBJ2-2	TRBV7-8	CASKILQHRTGELFF
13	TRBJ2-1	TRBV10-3	CAIKGRSYNEQFF
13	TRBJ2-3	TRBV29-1	CSVDSGSTDTQYF
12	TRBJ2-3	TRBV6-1	CASRSNTNTQYF
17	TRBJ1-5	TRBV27	CASSSLGQGAKDQPQHF
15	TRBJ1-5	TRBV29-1	CSVLGGQGGNQPQHF
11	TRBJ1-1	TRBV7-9	CASSLLTEAFF
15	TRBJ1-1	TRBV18	CASSPQSANGFEAFF
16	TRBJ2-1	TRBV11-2	CASSLVSGVIGNEQFF
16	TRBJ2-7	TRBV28	CASSPQGTVSSYEQYF
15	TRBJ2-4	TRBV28	CASSIAGGRQNIQYF
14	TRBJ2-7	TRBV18	CASSPSRQSNEQYF
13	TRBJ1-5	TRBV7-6	CASSLARGQPQHF
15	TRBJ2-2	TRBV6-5	CASSFTRAGTGELFF
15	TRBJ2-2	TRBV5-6	CASSFGVSNTGELFF
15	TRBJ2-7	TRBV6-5	CASRRQGNPLYEQYF
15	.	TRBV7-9	CASSLIRAGSYEQYF
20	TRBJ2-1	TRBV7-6	CASSLGPPEEAGGPLKEQFF
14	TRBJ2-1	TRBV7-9	CASSPGQDTHEQFF
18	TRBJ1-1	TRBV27	CASSSGTGFNVGSTEAFF
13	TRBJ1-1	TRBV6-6	CASSPGQGTGAFF
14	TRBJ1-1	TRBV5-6	CASSFGTLNTEAFF
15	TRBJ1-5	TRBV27	CASTPGVASNQPQHF
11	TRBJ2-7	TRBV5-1	CASSLAFEQYF
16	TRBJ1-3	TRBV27	CASSLPRTRQENTIYF
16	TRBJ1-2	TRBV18	CASSPLGDKSNYGYTF
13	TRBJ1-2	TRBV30	CAWSPLQGYGYTF
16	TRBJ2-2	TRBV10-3	CAISEGTETYTGELFF
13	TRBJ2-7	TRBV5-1	CASSLGVAYEQYF
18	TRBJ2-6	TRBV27	CASSSRQDNRSGANVLTF
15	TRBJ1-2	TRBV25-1	CASQGHLSTNYGYTF
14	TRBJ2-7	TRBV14	CASSHTGLPREQYF
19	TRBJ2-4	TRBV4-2	CASSQDRDPSGLAKNIQYF
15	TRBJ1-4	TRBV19	CASSDPRGTNEKLFF
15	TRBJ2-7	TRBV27	CASSSHRTGTSEQYF
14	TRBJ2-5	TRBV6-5	CASSYSLVQETQYF
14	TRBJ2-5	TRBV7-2	CASSLTPLGETQYF